This T cell receptor beta chain was found in a study of blood T cell repertoires in COVID-19. This clone was observed once. In the source study's methods: For nucleated cells, counts were estimated from reference gene primer amplification. Method: immunoSEQ multiplex PCR; TCRdb's copy keeps in-frame clones and lacks some. That table furnishes V, J and clone size, whereas the DNA furnished D and trimming. The table includes 27,000 or so clones, around nine tenths detected once. Germline V gene sequence: CDR1 MNHEY, CDR2 SVGAGI. V dropped 6 bases and J dropped 5 bases, with 13 bases sitting between them. The CDR3 is 13 residues long.

Specimen: peripheral blood. The receptor's source is a human donor in a cohort sampled during active COVID-19. The chain carries TRBV6-5 and TRBJ1-2, with D maybe TRBD1 (6 bases). CDR3 bases: TGTGCCAGCAGACTACAGGGAAGATATGGCTACACCTTC. It specifies CASRLQGRYGYTF.